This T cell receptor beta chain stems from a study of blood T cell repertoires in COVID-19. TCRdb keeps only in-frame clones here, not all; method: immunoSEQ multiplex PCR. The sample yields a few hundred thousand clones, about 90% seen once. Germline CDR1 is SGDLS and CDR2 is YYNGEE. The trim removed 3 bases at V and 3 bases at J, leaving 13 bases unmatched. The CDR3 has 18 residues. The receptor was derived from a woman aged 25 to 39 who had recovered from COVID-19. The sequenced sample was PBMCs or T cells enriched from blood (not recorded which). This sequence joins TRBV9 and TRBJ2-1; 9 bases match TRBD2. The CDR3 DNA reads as TGTGCCAGCAGCGCCGGTCGGGGTGCGGGAGGGTACTACAATGAGCAGTTCTTC. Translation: CASSAGRGAGGYYNEQFF.